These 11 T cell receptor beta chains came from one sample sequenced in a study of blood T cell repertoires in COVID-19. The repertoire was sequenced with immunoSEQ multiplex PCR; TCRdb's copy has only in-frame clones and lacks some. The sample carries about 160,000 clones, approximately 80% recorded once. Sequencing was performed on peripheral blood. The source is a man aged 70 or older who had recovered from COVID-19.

The CDR3 coding sequence is TGTGCCTGGGCTTCTTTCAATGAGCAGTTCTTC. It specifies CAWASFNEQFF. This chain connects TRBV30 to TRBJ2-1; no reliable D call. Germline CDR1 and CDR2: GTSNPN and SVGIG (reference sequence). Between the trimmed V and J ends, which lost 5 bases and 6 bases, there was a span of 8 bases. There are 11 residues in the CDR3. Full variable domain (outside the CDR3, taken from reference TRBV30 and TRBJ2-1): SQTIHQWPATLVQPVGSPLSLECTVEGTSNPNLYWYRQAAGRGLQLLFYSVGIGQISSEVPQNLSASRPQDRQFILSSKKLLLSDSGFYLCAWASFNEQFFGPGTRLTVL.

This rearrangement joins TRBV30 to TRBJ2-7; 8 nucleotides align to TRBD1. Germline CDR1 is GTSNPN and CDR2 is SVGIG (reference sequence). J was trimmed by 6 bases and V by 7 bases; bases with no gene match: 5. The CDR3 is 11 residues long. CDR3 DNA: TGTGCCTACCAGACAGGGGCCGAGCAGTACTTC. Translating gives CAYQTGAEQYF.

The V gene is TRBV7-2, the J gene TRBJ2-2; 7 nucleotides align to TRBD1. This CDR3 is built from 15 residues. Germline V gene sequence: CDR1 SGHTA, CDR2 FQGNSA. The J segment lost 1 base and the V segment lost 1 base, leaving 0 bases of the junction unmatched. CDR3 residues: CASSLGTGNTGELFF. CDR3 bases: TGTGCCAGCAGCTTAGGGACAGGGAACACCGGGGAGCTGTTTTTT.

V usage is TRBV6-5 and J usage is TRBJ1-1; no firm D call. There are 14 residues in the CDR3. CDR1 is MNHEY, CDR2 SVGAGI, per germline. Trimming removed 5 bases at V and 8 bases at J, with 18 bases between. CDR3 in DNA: TGTGCCAGCAGTCCCACCCCCCAGACCGGGGAAGCTTTCTTT. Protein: CASSPTPQTGEAFF.

The chain's CDR3 is CASSLAPSGRNGELFF. CDR3 coding DNA: TGTGCCAGCAGCTTAGCCCCTAGCGGGAGGAACGGGGAGCTGTTTTTT. The genes are TRBV7-8 and TRBJ2-2, with TRBD2 matching 11 bases. CDR1 and CDR2 from the germline V gene are SGHVS and FQNEAQ. Trimming at V came to 0 bases and at J to 7 bases, leaving 4 bases not matched to a gene. The CDR3 runs 16 residues.

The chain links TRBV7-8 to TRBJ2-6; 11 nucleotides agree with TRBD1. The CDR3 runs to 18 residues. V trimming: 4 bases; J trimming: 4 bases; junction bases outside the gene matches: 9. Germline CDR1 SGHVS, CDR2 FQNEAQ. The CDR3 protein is CASSSGQGAFPGANVLTF. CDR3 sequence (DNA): TGTGCCAGCAGCTCAGGACAGGGGGCGTTCCCGGGGGCCAACGTCCTGACTTTC.

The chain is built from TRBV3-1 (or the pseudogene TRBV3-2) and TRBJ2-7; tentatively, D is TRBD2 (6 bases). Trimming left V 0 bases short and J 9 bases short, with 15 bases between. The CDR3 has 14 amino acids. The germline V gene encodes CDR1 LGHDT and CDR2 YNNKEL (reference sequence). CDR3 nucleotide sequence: TGTGCCAGCAGCCAAGACGCCCCGCGGGGCTCGCAGTACTTC. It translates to CASSQDAPRGSQYF.

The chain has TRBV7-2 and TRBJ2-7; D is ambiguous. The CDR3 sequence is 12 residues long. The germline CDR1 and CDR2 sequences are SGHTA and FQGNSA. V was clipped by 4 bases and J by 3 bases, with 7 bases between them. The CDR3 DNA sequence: TGTGCCAGCAGCTCTACCCTCTACGAGCAGTACTTC. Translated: CASSSTLYEQYF.

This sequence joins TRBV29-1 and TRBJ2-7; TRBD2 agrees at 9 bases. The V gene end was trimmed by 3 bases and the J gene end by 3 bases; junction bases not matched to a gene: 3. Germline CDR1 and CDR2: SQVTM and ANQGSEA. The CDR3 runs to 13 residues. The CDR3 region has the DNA TGCAGCGTTGAGGGACTAGCAGACTACGAGCAGTACTTC. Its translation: CSVEGLADYEQYF.

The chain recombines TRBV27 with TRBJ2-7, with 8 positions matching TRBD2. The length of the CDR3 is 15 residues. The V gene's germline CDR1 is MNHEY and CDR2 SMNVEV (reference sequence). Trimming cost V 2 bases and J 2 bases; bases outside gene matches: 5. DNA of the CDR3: TGTGCCAGCAGTTTACGGCCCGGGGGGGCCTACGAGCAGTACTTC. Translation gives CASSLRPGGAYEQYF.

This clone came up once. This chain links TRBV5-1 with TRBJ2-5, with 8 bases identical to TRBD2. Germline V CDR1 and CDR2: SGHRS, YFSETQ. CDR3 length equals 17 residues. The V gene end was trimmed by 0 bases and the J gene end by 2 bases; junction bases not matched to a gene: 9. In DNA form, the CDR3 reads TGCGCCAGCAGCTTGGACGGCAGCGGGAGTCTGCAAGAGACCCAGTACTTC. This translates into CASSLDGSGSLQETQYF.